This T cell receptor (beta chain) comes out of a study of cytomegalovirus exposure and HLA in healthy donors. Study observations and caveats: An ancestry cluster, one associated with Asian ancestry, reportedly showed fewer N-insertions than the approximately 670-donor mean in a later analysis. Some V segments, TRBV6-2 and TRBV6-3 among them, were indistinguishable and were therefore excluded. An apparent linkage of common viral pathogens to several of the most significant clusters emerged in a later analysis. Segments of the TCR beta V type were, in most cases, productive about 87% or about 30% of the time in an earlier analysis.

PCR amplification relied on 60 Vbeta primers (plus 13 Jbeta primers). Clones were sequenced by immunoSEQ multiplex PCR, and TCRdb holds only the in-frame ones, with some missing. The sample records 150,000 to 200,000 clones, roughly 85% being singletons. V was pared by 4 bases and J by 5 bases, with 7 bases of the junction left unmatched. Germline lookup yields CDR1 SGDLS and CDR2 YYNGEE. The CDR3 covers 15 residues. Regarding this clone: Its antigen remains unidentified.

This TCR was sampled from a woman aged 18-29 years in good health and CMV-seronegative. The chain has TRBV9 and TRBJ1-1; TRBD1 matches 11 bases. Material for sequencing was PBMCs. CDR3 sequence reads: CASSSRTGGATEAFF. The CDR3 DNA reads TGTGCCAGCAGCTCTCGGACAGGGGGCGCGACTGAAGCTTTCTTT.